Listed below are T cell receptor beta chains from one sample, sequenced in a study of T cells in Graves' hyperthyroidism and ophthalmopathy. TCRdb reprocessed the multiplex PCR reads with MiXCR, giving one entry per CDR3 protein. This sample has hundreds of thousands of distinct CDR3 sequences, with about two fifths found just once. Sample: blood. The source of these receptors is a man between 18 and 35 years old with Graves' hyperthyroidism. Each CDR3 is given with its conserved first and last residue. The D gene is left open where the match is weak. Only part of the rows carry a size: once, few, many, or a class if the clone is expanded.

J gene,clone size,V gene,D gene,CDR3 protein,CDR3 DNA
TRBJ2-7,.,TRBV7-6,.,CASSFGDRGITHEQYF,TGTGCCAGCAGCTTTGGGGACCGCGGGATCACCCACGAGCAGTACTTC
TRBJ1-5,.,TRBV7-9,.,CASSQVPGQPQHF,TGTGCCAGCAGCCAGGTCCCGGGTCAGCCCCAGCATTTT
TRBJ2-2,.,TRBV2,TRBD1,CASSWDREVLWTGELFF,TGTGCCAGCAGCTGGGACAGGGAAGTTCTCTGGACCGGGGAGCTGTTTTTT
TRBJ1-1,few,TRBV24-1,.,CASSPAGTENEAFF,TGTGCCAGCAGTCCCGCCGGGACTGAAAATGAAGCTTTCTTT
TRBJ1-2,many,TRBV5-1,.,CASTGDDYGYTF,TGCGCCAGCACGGGGGATGACTATGGCTACACCTTC
TRBJ1-3,once,TRBV19,TRBD1,CASSDRGYGNTIYF,TGTGCCAGTAGTGACAGGGGATATGGAAACACCATATATTTT
TRBJ1-1,many,TRBV12-3/TRBV12-4,.,CASSFLWNTEAFF,TGTGCCAGCAGTTTCTTGTGGAACACTGAAGCTTTCTTT
TRBJ1-1,.,TRBV29-1,.,CSSYDSMNTEAFF,TGCAGCAGTTACGACAGTATGAACACTGAAGCTTTCTTT
TRBJ1-5,.,TRBV10-3,.,CASSESGLQPQHF,TGTGCCAGCAGTGAGTCAGGGTTGCAGCCCCAGCATTTT
TRBJ2-5,many,TRBV7-9,TRBD1,CASSLVTGAQTQYF,TGTGCCAGCAGCTTAGTAACAGGGGCACAGACCCAGTACTTC
TRBJ2-7,many,TRBV29-1,TRBD1,CSVEGTGYYEQYF,TGCAGCGTTGAAGGGACAGGATACTACGAGCAGTACTTC
TRBJ1-1,.,TRBV10-3,.,CASRYSHSTRGAEAFF,TGTGCCAGCAGGTACTCACATAGCACCAGAGGGGCTGAAGCTTTCTTT
TRBJ1-1,many,TRBV12-3/TRBV12-4,.,CASCREAGTEAFF,TGTGCCAGCTGTCGGGAGGCGGGCACTGAAGCTTTCTTT
TRBJ2-2,few,TRBV6-6,.,CASSYSRAGELFF,TGTGCCAGCAGTTACTCCCGGGCTGGGGAGCTGTTTTTT
TRBJ1-1,many,TRBV15,.,CATSREAGILNTEAFF,TGTGCCACCAGCAGAGAAGCGGGGATCCTGAACACTGAAGCTTTCTTT
TRBJ1-5,many,TRBV19,.,CASSSPGWYDQPQHF,TGTGCCAGTAGTTCCCCGGGGTGGTACGATCAGCCCCAGCATTTT
TRBJ1-1,few,TRBV12-3/TRBV12-4,.,CASSFRDREFTEAFF,TGTGCCAGCAGTTTCAGGGATAGGGAGTTCACTGAAGCTTTCTTT
TRBJ1-2,.,TRBV7-9,.,CASSLALPGGYTF,TGTGCCAGCAGCTTAGCCCTCCCGGGCGGCTACACCTTC
TRBJ1-2,.,TRBV24-1,.,CATSPGQGYGYTF,TGTGCCACCAGTCCCGGGCAGGGATATGGCTACACCTTC
TRBJ1-1,.,TRBV29-1,.,CSVVGGEGAFF,TGCAGCGTTGTGGGTGGGGAGGGAGCTTTCTTT
TRBJ1-4,.,TRBV12-3/TRBV12-4,.,CATAGGLGEKLFF,TGTGCCACTGCGGGGGGTCTAGGGGAAAAACTGTTTTTT
TRBJ2-7,once,TRBV25-1,TRBD2,CASSDQLAASSYEQYF,TGTGCCAGCAGCGACCAGCTAGCGGCTAGCTCCTACGAGCAGTACTTC
TRBJ2-5,.,TRBV11-2,.,CASSRMGSAETQYF,TGTGCCAGCAGCCGGATGGGGAGCGCCGAGACCCAGTACTTC
TRBJ2-7,.,TRBV20-1,TRBD2,CSALAREWEEQYF,TGCAGTGCTTTGGCGCGGGAGTGGGAAGAGCAGTACTTC
TRBJ2-7,few,TRBV7-9,.,CASSLPGYYEQYF,TGTGCCAGCAGTCTTCCAGGATACTACGAGCAGTACTTC
TRBJ2-6,.,TRBV2,.,CASRRGQVGANVLTF,TGTGCCAGCAGGCGAGGGCAAGTAGGGGCCAACGTCCTGACTTTC
TRBJ2-5,few,TRBV4-1,TRBD1,CASSQEGPGQGAETQYF,TGCGCCAGCAGCCAAGAGGGTCCGGGACAGGGGGCGGAGACCCAGTACTTC
TRBJ2-5,.,TRBV9,TRBD2,CASSPYSGFNQETQYF,TGTGCCAGCAGCCCCTATAGCGGGTTCAATCAAGAGACCCAGTACTTC
TRBJ1-5,.,TRBV2,.,CASSLGGPVYDQPQHF,TGTGCCAGCAGTTTAGGAGGCCCGGTGTATGATCAGCCCCAGCATTTT
TRBJ1-3,.,TRBV6-5,.,CASSYAMTASSGNTIYF,TGTGCCAGCAGTTACGCGATGACAGCGAGCTCTGGAAACACCATATATTTT
TRBJ1-2,.,TRBV10-3,.,CATGTRQAIYGYTF,TGTGCCACCGGGACAAGACAGGCCATATATGGCTACACCTTC
TRBJ2-2,few,TRBV11-2,.,CASSPQFTGELFF,TGTGCCAGCAGCCCCCAGTTCACTGGGGAGCTGTTTTTT
TRBJ2-7,.,TRBV6-1,.,CASRVGQFWYEQYF,TGTGCCAGCAGGGTGGGTCAGTTCTGGTACGAGCAGTACTTC
TRBJ2-7,.,TRBV19,.,CASSPLPPSLYEQYF,TGTGCCAGTAGTCCTCTGCCGCCCTCCCTCTACGAGCAGTACTTC
TRBJ1-5,.,TRBV29-1,.,CTPGVNQPQHF,TGCACCCCAGGCGTCAATCAGCCCCAGCATTTT
TRBJ2-5,few,TRBV20-1,.,CSVRDRQDQETQYF,TGCAGTGTTAGAGATCGACAGGACCAAGAGACCCAGTACTTC
TRBJ1-5,.,TRBV6-5,.,CASSVSGANQPQHF,TGTGCCAGCAGTGTGAGCGGGGCGAATCAGCCCCAGCATTTT
TRBJ2-2,many,TRBV10-3,.,CAISELPDTGELFF,TGTGCCATCAGTGAGTTACCGGACACCGGGGAGCTGTTTTTT
TRBJ2-6,.,TRBV10-3,.,CAIRGHGANVLTF,TGTGCCATCAGGGGGCATGGGGCCAACGTCCTGACTTTC
TRBJ1-5,.,TRBV10-3,TRBD1,CASSYGRTGDQPQHF,TGTGCCAGCAGTTATGGCAGGACAGGGGATCAGCCCCAGCATTTT
TRBJ2-7,.,TRBV19,.,CASSPWTLSSSYEQYF,TGTGCCAGTAGTCCCTGGACACTCTCAAGCTCCTACGAGCAGTACTTC
TRBJ1-4,few,TRBV29-1,.,CSARRGDGKLFF,TGCAGCGCCCGACGGGGAGATGGGAAACTGTTTTTT
TRBJ2-7,.,TRBV9,.,CASSFSSSAYEQYF,TGTGCCAGCAGTTTTTCGTCGTCAGCCTACGAGCAGTACTTC
TRBJ2-5,few,TRBV5-1,.,CASSPLGWPQETQYF,TGCGCCAGCAGCCCGCTAGGCTGGCCCCAAGAGACCCAGTACTTC
TRBJ1-4,.,TRBV12-3/TRBV12-4,.,CATRLGEGSEKLFF,TGTGCCACCCGACTGGGGGAGGGTAGTGAAAAACTGTTTTTT
TRBJ2-7,.,TRBV5-5,.,CASSNRVKNEQYF,TGCGCCAGCAGCAATAGAGTAAAGAACGAGCAGTACTTC
TRBJ2-5,few,TRBV5-6,TRBD2,CASSSGGLAGTQYF,TGTGCCAGCAGCTCTGGGGGACTAGCCGGGACCCAGTACTTC
TRBJ1-1,.,TRBV3-1,.,CASSQWGNTEAFF,TGTGCCAGCAGCCAATGGGGGAACACTGAAGCTTTCTTT
TRBJ1-3,.,TRBV6-5,.,CASSYKGNGNTVYF,TGTGCCAGCAGTTACAAGGGGAATGGAAACACCGTATATTTT